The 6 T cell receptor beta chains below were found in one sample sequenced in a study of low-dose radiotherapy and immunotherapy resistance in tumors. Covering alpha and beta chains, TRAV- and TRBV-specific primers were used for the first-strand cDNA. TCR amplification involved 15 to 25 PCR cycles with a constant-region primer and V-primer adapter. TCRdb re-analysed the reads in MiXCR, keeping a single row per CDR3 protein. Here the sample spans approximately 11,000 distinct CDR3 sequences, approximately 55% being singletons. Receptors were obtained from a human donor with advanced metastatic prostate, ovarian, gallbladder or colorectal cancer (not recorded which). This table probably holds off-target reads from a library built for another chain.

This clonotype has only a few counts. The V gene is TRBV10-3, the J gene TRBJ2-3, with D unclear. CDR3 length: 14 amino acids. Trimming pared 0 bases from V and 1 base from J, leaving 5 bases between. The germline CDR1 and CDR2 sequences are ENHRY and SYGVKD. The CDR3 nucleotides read TGTGCCATCAGTGAGTCGGATGGCACAGATACGCAGTATTTT. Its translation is CAISESDGTDTQYF.

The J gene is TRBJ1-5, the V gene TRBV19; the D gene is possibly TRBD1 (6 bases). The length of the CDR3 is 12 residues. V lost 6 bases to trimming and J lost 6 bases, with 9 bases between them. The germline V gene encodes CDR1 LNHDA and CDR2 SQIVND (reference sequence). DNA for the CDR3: TGTGCCAGTAGGGGGGGCGGTCAGCCCCAGCATTTT. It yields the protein CASRGGGQPQHF. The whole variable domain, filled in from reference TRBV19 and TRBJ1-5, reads DGGITQSPKYLFRKEGQNVTLSCEQNLNHDAMYWYRQDPGQGLRLIYYSQIVNDFQKGDIAEGYSVSREKKESFPLTVTSAQKNPTAFYLCASRGGGQPQHFGDGTRLSIL.

CDR3 DNA: TGCAGTGCCCCCTCCAGCGGGAGAAACACCGGGGAGCTGTTTTTT. Residues: CSAPSSGRNTGELFF. This chain uses TRBV20-1 with TRBJ2-2, with 8 bases fitting TRBD2. V was pared by 6 bases and J by 2 bases, with 8 bases of the junction left unmatched. The CDR3 consists of 15 residues. CDR1 is DFQATT and CDR2 is SNEGSKA in the germline V gene (reference sequence).

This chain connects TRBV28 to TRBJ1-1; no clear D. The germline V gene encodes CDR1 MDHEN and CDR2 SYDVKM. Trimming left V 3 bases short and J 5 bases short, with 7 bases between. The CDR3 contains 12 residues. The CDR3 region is CASSLAGTEAFF. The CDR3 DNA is TGTGCCAGCAGTTTGGCGGGGACTGAAGCTTTCTTT.

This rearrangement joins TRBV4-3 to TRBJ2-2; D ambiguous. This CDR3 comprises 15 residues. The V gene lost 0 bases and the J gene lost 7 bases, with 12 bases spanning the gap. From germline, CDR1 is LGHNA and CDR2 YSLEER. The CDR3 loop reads CASSQDGLINGELFF. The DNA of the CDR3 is TGCGCCAGCAGCCAAGATGGGCTAATAAACGGGGAGCTGTTTTTT.

The chain's CDR3 is CASSLTSGEQYF. In nucleotides, the CDR3 is TGCGCCAGCAGCTTAACTAGCGGCGAGCAGTACTTC. The rearrangement joins TRBV5-1 to TRBJ2-7; 8 positions match TRBD2. There are 12 residues in the CDR3. From germline, CDR1 is SGHRS and CDR2 YFSETQ. V shed 2 bases and J 6 bases; nucleotides not matched to a gene: 1.